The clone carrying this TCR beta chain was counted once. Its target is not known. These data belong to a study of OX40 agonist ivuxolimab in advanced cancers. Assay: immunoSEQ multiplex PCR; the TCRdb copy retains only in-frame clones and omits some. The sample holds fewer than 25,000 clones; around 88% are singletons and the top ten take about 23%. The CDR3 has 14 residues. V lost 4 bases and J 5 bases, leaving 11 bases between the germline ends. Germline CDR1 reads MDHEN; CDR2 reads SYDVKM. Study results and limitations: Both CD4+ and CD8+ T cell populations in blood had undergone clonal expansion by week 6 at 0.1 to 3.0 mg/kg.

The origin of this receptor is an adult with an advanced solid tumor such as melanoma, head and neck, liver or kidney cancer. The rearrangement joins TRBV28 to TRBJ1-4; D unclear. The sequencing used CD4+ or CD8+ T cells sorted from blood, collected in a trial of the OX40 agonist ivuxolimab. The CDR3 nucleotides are TGTGCCAGCAGTTCTGCCGGAGAAAATGAAAAACTGTTTTTT. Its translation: CASSSAGENEKLFF.